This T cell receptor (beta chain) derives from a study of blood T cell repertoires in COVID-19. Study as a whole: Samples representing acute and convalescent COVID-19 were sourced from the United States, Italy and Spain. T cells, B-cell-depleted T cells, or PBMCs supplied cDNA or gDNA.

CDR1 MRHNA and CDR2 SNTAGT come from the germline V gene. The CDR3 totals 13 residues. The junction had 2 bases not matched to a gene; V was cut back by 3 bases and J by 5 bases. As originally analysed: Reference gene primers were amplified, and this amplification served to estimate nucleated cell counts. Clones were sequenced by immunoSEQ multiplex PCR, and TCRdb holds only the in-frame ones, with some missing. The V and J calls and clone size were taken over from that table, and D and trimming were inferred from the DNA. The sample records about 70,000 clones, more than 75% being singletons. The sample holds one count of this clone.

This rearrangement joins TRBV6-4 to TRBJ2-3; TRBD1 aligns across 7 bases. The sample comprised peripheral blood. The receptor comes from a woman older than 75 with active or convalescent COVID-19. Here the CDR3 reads CASSERQGDTQYF. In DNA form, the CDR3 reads TGTGCCAGCAGTGAACGACAGGGAGATACGCAGTATTTT.